This TCR beta chain was observed in a study of CXCR3-negative and CXCR3-positive naive CD8 T cells. CD45RO-CCR7+CD27+CD95- defined naive CD8+ T cells. Via 5' RACE with UMI labels, TRB cDNA libraries were prepared. TCRdb reanalyzed the 5' RACE reads, giving one entry per CDR3 protein sequence and no DNA. The sample spans 60,000 to 65,000 distinct CDR3 sequences; the ten largest clones claim around 4.9%. The CDR3 spans 15 residues. Germline CDR1 reads MDHEN; CDR2 reads SYDVKM. Concerning this clonotype: Its target is not known.

Regarding the study as a whole: Comparison of naive cells showed more hydrophobic TRB CDR3s in CXCR3-positive than in CXCR3-negative naive cells. Researchers reported similar TRBV-TRBJ usage in naive CXCR3-negative and CXCR3-positive cells, though memory differed. Memory CD8+ cells showed much lower diversity, while both naive subsets were comparably high. The authors found comparable surface CD5 between naive subsets and inferred TCR strength from TRB CDR3 properties.

The clonotype was recovered from a human donor in good health. Some clones in this sample may be carry-over from other donors' samples. The chain employs TRBV28 and TRBJ2-2. Material: naive CXCR3+ CD8+ T cells from blood. Subset described: CD45RO-CCR7+CD27+CD95- naive CD8+ T cells expressing CXCR3 (TNR3+). CDR3 sequence: CASSLDLAGPGELFF.